Listed below are T cell receptor beta chains from one sample, sequenced in a study of identical twins. TCRdb recomputed calls from the 5' RACE reads with MiXCR, one row per CDR3 protein. Among about 470,000 distinct CDR3 sequences listed, approximately 24% were seen once. Another study also made use of these data, one on T cells expressing NK-cell markers.

Sequenced input: CD4+ T cells sorted from blood. The receptors were gathered from a woman aged 18-29 years in good health. CDR3s include the opening cysteine and the closing phenylalanine or tryptophan. Fields, in order: V gene, clone size, J gene, CDR3 length, D gene, CDR3 DNA, CDR3 protein. A D gene is named only where the DNA matches it firmly. Only part of the rows carry a size: once, few, many, or a class if the clone is expanded.

>TRBV9|once|TRBJ2-3|14|-
TGTGCCAGCAGCGTGGGACAAAACACAGATACGCAGTATTTT
CASSVGQNTDTQYF
>TRBV6-1|few|TRBJ2-3|15|TRBD1
TGTGCCAGCAGGGGCGACAGGGGGCCCACAGATACGCAGTATTTT
CASRGDRGPTDTQYF
>TRBV20-1|few|TRBJ1-4|15|-
TGCAGTGCTCAAAAGACAGGTTCGGATTATGAAAAACTGTTTTTT
CSAQKTGSDYEKLFF
>TRBV9|-|TRBJ2-5|18|-
TGTGCCAGCAGCTCCCCCCAGGGCGACTCTCATCGGGAGGAGACCCAGTACTTC
CASSSPQGDSHREETQYF
>TRBV29-1|-|TRBJ2-7|12|TRBD2
TGCAGCGTGAGGACTAGCGGGTACGAGCAGTACTTC
CSVRTSGYEQYF
>TRBV5-6|few|TRBJ2-1|16|-
TGTGCCAGCAGCTTAACGCAGGGGTTCCCCTACAATGAGCAGTTCTTC
CASSLTQGFPYNEQFF
>TRBV7-3|once|TRBJ1-1|15|TRBD1
TGTGCCAGCAGCTTACAGGGGGCGGTGAACACTGAAGCTTTCTTT
CASSLQGAVNTEAFF
>TRBV20-1|-|TRBJ2-1|13|TRBD2
TGCAGTGCTAGGAGCGGGAGCAGGGAAGAGCAGTTCTTC
CSARSGSREEQFF
>TRBV20-1|-|TRBJ2-7|13|-
TGCAGTGCTAGTCCGGGGATGACCTACGAGCAGTACTTC
CSASPGMTYEQYF
>TRBV20-1|-|TRBJ2-1|14|-
TGCAGTGCCGAAGGCGTCGGAGCCTACAATGAGCAGTTCTTC
CSAEGVGAYNEQFF
>TRBV15|few|TRBJ1-4|15|-
TGTGCCACCAGCAGAGAAAAGGCGACGAATGAAAAACTGTTTTTT
CATSREKATNEKLFF
>TRBV12-3/TRBV12-4|few|TRBJ2-1|15|TRBD2
TGTGCCAGCAGTTTGGTTACTAGCGGGAGAGAGGAGCAGTTCTTC
CASSLVTSGREEQFF
>TRBV5-8|few|TRBJ2-2|13|TRBD1
TGTGCCAGCAGCATAACAGGGGTCGGGGAGCTGTTTTTT
CASSITGVGELFF
>TRBV14|-|TRBJ2-1|16|TRBD1
TGTGCCAGCAGCCAGGCCGGACAGGGACGTCGAAATGAGCAGTTCTTC
CASSQAGQGRRNEQFF
>TRBV11-2|few|TRBJ2-1|13|-
TGTGCCAGCAGCTTAAGCTCGGCCTGGGAGCAGTTCTTC
CASSLSSAWEQFF
>TRBV6-2/TRBV6-3|-|TRBJ2-5|14|-
TGTGCCAGCAGTGCCCGACAGCCCCAAGAGACCCAGTACTTC
CASSARQPQETQYF
>TRBV12-3/TRBV12-4|-|TRBJ1-5|12|-
TGTGCCAGCACCTACGGGGACCAGCCCCAGCATTTT
CASTYGDQPQHF
>TRBV6-5|few|TRBJ2-2|15|TRBD1
TGTGCCAGCAGTTACTCAACAGGGGGAACCGGGGAGCTGTTTTTT
CASSYSTGGTGELFF
>TRBV6-6|-|TRBJ2-3|11|-
TGTGCCAGCAGATCCCCATATACGCAGTATTTT
CASRSPYTQYF
>TRBV7-2|-|TRBJ2-7|14|-
TGTGCCAGCAGCTTAGGAGGAAAGGCCTACGAGCAGTACTTC
CASSLGGKAYEQYF
>TRBV5-1|-|TRBJ1-6|15|TRBD1
TGCGCCAGCAGCTTCCGGACAGGGAAAGATTCACCCCTCCACTTT
CASSFRTGKDSPLHF
>TRBV10-1|-|TRBJ2-1|13|-
TGCGCCAGCAGTGAGTCAGGGAGGTCGGAGCAGTTCTTC
CASSESGRSEQFF
>TRBV3-1|few|TRBJ2-1|11|-
TGTGCCAGCAGCCAAACGCCCGAGCAGTTCTTC
CASSQTPEQFF
>TRBV7-9|-|TRBJ1-2|15|-
TGTGCCAGCAACAAGAAAGGGAGAAGGGGCTATGGCTACACCTTC
CASNKKGRRGYGYTF
>TRBV14|-|TRBJ1-4|14|-
TGTGCCAGCAGCCAAGACCGGGGGAATGAAAAACTGTTTTTT
CASSQDRGNEKLFF
>TRBV29-1|-|TRBJ1-2|13|-
TGCAGCGTTGAAGATCCAGGGAACTATGGCTACACCTTC
CSVEDPGNYGYTF
>TRBV6-4|-|TRBJ2-1|15|-
TGTGCCAGCAGTCCTCAGGGGGGCTTTGGGGTTGAGCAGTTCTTC
CASSPQGGFGVEQFF
>TRBV27|-|TRBJ2-5|13|-
TGTGCCAGCAGTTTGATCGGGCTCGGGACCCAGTACTTC
CASSLIGLGTQYF
>TRBV24-1|-|TRBJ2-1|15|-
TGTGCCACCAGTGGGGGCCTTGATTCCTACAATGAGCAGTTCTTC
CATSGGLDSYNEQFF
>TRBV5-1|many|TRBJ2-5|13|-
TGTGCCAGCAGTTTGGGTGGGGGTGAGACCCAGTACTTC
CASSLGGGETQYF
>TRBV2|-|TRBJ1-6|15|TRBD1
TGTGCCAGCAGGCGGGACAGGGTAGGAAGTTCACCCCTCCACTTT
CASRRDRVGSSPLHF
>TRBV4-2|-|TRBJ2-7|15|TRBD1
TGTGCCAGCAGCCAAAGGACAGGGGGGCGCGACGAGCAGTACTTC
CASSQRTGGRDEQYF
>TRBV20-1|few|TRBJ2-2|16|TRBD1
TGCAGTGCTAGAGACCGCCGGACAGGGTCCACCGGGGAGCTGTTTTTT
CSARDRRTGSTGELFF
>TRBV9|many|TRBJ2-3|15|-
TGTGCCAGCAGCGTAGAGGCGGGGCGCACAGATACGCAGTATTTT
CASSVEAGRTDTQYF
>TRBV7-8|few|TRBJ2-5|14|-
TGTGCCAGCAGCTTAGAAGCCGGGTCAGAGACCCAGTACTTC
CASSLEAGSETQYF
>TRBV5-1|few|TRBJ1-2|15|-
TGCGCCAGCAGCTCCCTGGGCAGGGATAACTATGGCTACACCTTC
CASSSLGRDNYGYTF
>TRBV3-1|few|TRBJ2-3|15|-
TGTGCCAGCAGTCCCGGGACACAGCCCACAGATACGCAGTATTTT
CASSPGTQPTDTQYF
>TRBV5-1|few|TRBJ2-7|17|-
TGCGCCAGCAGCTTGGCGGCAGGGGTAGGAAGCTCCTACGAGCAGTACTTC
CASSLAAGVGSSYEQYF
>TRBV2|-|TRBJ2-1|13|TRBD2
TGTGCCAGCACCACCCGGCGGGGGAATGAGCAGTTCTTC
CASTTRRGNEQFF
>TRBV5-1|few|TRBJ2-1|13|-
TGCGCCAGCAGGATCTCGAAGTGGAATGAGCAGTTCTTC
CASRISKWNEQFF
>TRBV5-5|-|TRBJ2-2|15|-
TGTGCCAGCAGCTTGCAAGCCAGAAGGGCCGGGGAGCTGTTTTTT
CASSLQARRAGELFF
>TRBV6-6|once|TRBJ1-1|10|-
TGTGCCAGCAGTCTCTCTGAAGCTTTCTTT
CASSLSEAFF
>TRBV12-3/TRBV12-4|-|TRBJ2-2|17|TRBD2
TGTGCCAGCAGTACGCCCATAAGCGGGAGGTTATCCGGGGAGCTGTTTTTT
CASSTPISGRLSGELFF
>TRBV7-9|few|TRBJ2-6|14|-
TGTGCCAGCAGCTGGCGTTCTGGGGCCAACGTCCTGACTTTC
CASSWRSGANVLTF
>TRBV4-3|-|TRBJ2-1|15|-
TGCGCCAGCAGCCCTCAGGGGGGAAGCTACAATGAGCAGTTCTTC
CASSPQGGSYNEQFF
>TRBV29-1|few|TRBJ2-3|12|-
TGCAGCGTTGAGCTCGGGACAGATACGCAGTATTTT
CSVELGTDTQYF
>TRBV4-3|few|TRBJ1-6|15|-
TGCGCCAGCAGTCGGTCTAGGGGCGAGAATTCACCCCTCCACTTT
CASSRSRGENSPLHF
>TRBV5-1|-|TRBJ2-4|16|-
TGCGCCAGCAGCATACCCCTAGCGCTAGCCAAAAACATTCAGTACTTC
CASSIPLALAKNIQYF
>TRBV12-3/TRBV12-4|-|TRBJ1-1|16|-
TGTGCCAGCAGTTTATCGTCGCGGCACATGAACACTGAAGCTTTCTTT
CASSLSSRHMNTEAFF